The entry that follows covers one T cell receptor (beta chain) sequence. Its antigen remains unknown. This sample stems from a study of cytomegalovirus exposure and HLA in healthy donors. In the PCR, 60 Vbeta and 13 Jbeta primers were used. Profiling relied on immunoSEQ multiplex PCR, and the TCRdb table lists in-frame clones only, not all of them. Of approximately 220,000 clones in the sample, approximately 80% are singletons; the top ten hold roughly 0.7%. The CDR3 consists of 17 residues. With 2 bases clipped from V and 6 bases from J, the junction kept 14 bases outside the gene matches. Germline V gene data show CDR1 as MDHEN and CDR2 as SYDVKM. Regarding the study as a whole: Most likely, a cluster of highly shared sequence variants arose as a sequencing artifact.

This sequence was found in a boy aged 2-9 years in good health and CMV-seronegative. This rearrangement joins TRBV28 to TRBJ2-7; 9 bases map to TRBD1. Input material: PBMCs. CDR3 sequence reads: CASSLGQGTGRLGEQYF. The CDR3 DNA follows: TGTGCCAGCAGTTTAGGACAGGGGACGGGACGGCTCGGCGAGCAGTACTTC.